Below are 2 T cell receptor beta chains sequenced from a single sample in a study of OX40 agonist ivuxolimab in advanced cancers. Generated by immunoSEQ multiplex PCR, the TCRdb table keeps only in-frame clones and is missing some. The profile shows nearly 70,000 clones, approximately 81% of them singletons. Here the sequenced sample was CD4+ or CD8+ T cells sorted from blood, taken in a trial of the OX40 agonist ivuxolimab. All receptors derive from an adult with an advanced solid tumor such as melanoma, head and neck, liver or kidney cancer.

This rearrangement joins TRBV11-2 to TRBJ1-2; no reliable D call. V lost 3 bases to trimming and J lost 8 bases, with 16 bases between them. The length of the CDR3 is 14 residues. Germline-derived CDR1 and CDR2 are SGHAT and FQNNGV. CDR3 DNA sequence: TGTGCCAGCAGCTTGTCATTGACGGCGACGGGCTACACCTTC. This codes for CASSLSLTATGYTF.

The V and J genes are TRBV5-1 and TRBJ2-5; 8 bases are a match to TRBD2. Germline lookup yields CDR1 SGHRS and CDR2 YFSETQ. J was trimmed by 3 bases and V by 4 bases; bases with no gene match: 8. The CDR3 is 15 residues long. CDR3 sequence (DNA): TGCGCCAGCAGCACGTCCGGGACTAGGAAAGAGACCCAGTACTTC. It specifies CASSTSGTRKETQYF.